The clone carrying this T cell receptor beta chain was seen a handful of times. No antigen is known for it. One end of the junction is discordant with germline, which a read error may explain. The record originates from a study of identical twins. Template switching introduced a universal primer site, and the cDNA bore unique molecular identifiers. MiXCR was run by TCRdb on the 5' RACE reads, yielding one entry per CDR3 protein. The table has just under 650,000 distinct CDR3 sequences, 7.1% seen once. General study points: The degree of excess twin sharing was weaker in beta out-of-frame sequences. Models came in too low on out-of-frame TCR alpha sharing in monozygotic twins. In cord blood, abundant beta clonotypes had fewer insertions; memory showed no trend.

Germline CDR1 reads DFQATT; CDR2 reads SNEGSKA (reference sequence). The CDR3 runs 16 residues. These data also formed part of another study, on yellow fever vaccine responses in identical twins.

The chain recombines TRBV20-1 with TRBJ2-2; the D gene is possibly TRBD2 (6 bases). Specimen: PBMCs. This sequence was found in a woman aged 18-35 years in good health. CDR3 loop: CCARDRQGGDTGELFF. CDR3 coding DNA: TGCTGTGCTAGAGATCGGCAGGGAGGAGACACCGGGGAGCTGTTTTTT.